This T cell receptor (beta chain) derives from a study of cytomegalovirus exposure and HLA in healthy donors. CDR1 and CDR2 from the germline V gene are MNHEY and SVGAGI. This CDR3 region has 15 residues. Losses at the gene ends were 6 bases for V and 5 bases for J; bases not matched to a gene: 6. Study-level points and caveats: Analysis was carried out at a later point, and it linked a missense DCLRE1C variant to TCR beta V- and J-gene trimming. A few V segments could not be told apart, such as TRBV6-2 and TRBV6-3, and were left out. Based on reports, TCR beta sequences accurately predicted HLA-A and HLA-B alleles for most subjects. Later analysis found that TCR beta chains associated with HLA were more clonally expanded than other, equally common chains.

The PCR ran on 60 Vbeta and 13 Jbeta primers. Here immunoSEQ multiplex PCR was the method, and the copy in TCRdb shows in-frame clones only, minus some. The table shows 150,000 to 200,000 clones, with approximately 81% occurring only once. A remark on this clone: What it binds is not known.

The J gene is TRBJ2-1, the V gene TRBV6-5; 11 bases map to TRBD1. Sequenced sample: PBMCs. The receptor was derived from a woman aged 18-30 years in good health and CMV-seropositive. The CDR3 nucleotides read TGTGCCAGCAGACCCGGGACAGGGGGTGACAATGAGCAGTTCTTC. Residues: CASRPGTGGDNEQFF.